A selection of T cell receptor beta chains follows, all from one sample in a study of blood T cell repertoires in COVID-19. The repertoire was sequenced with immunoSEQ multiplex PCR; TCRdb's copy has only in-frame clones and lacks some. In the table there are approximately 220,000 clones, approximately 84% of which are singletons. Source material: peripheral blood. The source of these receptors is a woman older than 75 with acute or convalescent COVID-19. Both conserved end residues are part of each CDR3. D genes are given only for firm matches. Clone size is not always given. Where it is, it says once, few, many or a class for expanded clones.

v_call	d_call	j_call	clone_size	cdr3_nt	cdr3_aa
TRBV11-2	-	TRBJ1-3	-	TGTGCCAGCAGCTTCCCCCAGGCCGGAAACACCATATATTTT	CASSFPQAGNTIYF
TRBV14	-	TRBJ2-5	-	TGTGCCAGCAGCCAAATGGCTAACTCAGGGAAGACCCAGTACTTC	CASSQMANSGKTQYF
TRBV5-1	-	TRBJ1-4	-	TGCGCCAGCAGCTTGGTTCCTGCAACTAATGAAAAACTGTTTTTT	CASSLVPATNEKLFF
TRBV5-1	TRBD1	TRBJ1-4	-	TGCGCCAGCAGCTTCGGGACAGGGGGAAGAGGGGAAAAACTGTTTTTT	CASSFGTGGRGEKLFF
TRBV10-3	-	TRBJ2-5	-	TGTGCCATCAGTGAGTCAGGACTTCAACAAGAGACCCAGTACTTC	CAISESGLQQETQYF
TRBV9	TRBD1	TRBJ1-2	-	TGTGCCAGCACCGGACAGGAAGGCTACACCTTC	CASTGQEGYTF
TRBV6-1	-	TRBJ2-3	-	TGTGCCAGCAGTGAAATCCCAGGGGCAGATACGCAGTATTTT	CASSEIPGADTQYF
TRBV3-1/TRBV3-2	TRBD1	TRBJ1-1	few	TGTGCCAGCAGCCAACAAGGACGGACAGGGGCTGAAGCTTTCTTT	CASSQQGRTGAEAFF
TRBV21-1	-	TRBJ2-7	once	TGTGCCAGCAGCAAATTACCGACTAGCGGTCCCTACGAGCAGTACTTC	CASSKLPTSGPYEQYF
TRBV5-5	-	TRBJ2-1	-	TGTGCCAGCAGCTTGGCCGGGGGGCGGGGCATCAATGAGCAGTTCTTC	CASSLAGGRGINEQFF
TRBV11-3	TRBD1	TRBJ1-3	-	TGTGCCAGCAGCTTAAAACGGGACAGACTATCCCTCTCTGGAAACACCATATATTTT	CASSLKRDRLSLSGNTIYF
TRBV4-2	-	TRBJ1-1	-	TGTGCCAGCAGCCAAGATTGGGACTCCCCGACGGTACCTGAAGCTTTCTTT	CASSQDWDSPTVPEAFF
TRBV3-1/TRBV3-2	-	TRBJ1-3	-	TGTGCCAGCAGCCCCAGGGGCTCTGGAAACACCATATATTTT	CASSPRGSGNTIYF
TRBV19	-	TRBJ1-1	-	TGTGCCAGTAGTATAGACACAGGGGAAGCTTTCTTT	CASSIDTGEAFF
TRBV5-1	TRBD1	TRBJ1-1	-	TGCGCCAGCAGCATACCGACAGGGTCGTCCACTGAAGCTTTCTTT	CASSIPTGSSTEAFF
TRBV5-1	-	TRBJ2-3	-	TGCGCCAGCAGCTTCGGGATCTCTAATACACACACAGATACGCAGTATTTT	CASSFGISNTHTDTQYF
TRBV4-1	TRBD1	TRBJ1-4	-	TGCGCCAGCAGCCAAGAGGGGACAGGGGTTGAAAAACTGTTTTTT	CASSQEGTGVEKLFF
TRBV7-2	TRBD1	TRBJ1-3	few	TGTGCCAGCAGAGGACAGGGGGCTGGAAACACCATATATTTT	CASRGQGAGNTIYF
TRBV6-5	TRBD2	TRBJ2-7	many	TGTGCCAGCACCGACAGGCCTAGCGGGATCCACGAGCAGTACTTC	CASTDRPSGIHEQYF
TRBV7-8	TRBD1	TRBJ1-4	few	TGTGCCAGCAGCTTTCAGGGGGGCACGAAGGGAAAACTGTTTTTT	CASSFQGGTKGKLFF
TRBV7-3	TRBD1	TRBJ2-1	-	TGTGCCAGCAGCGACACAGGGGGCGCCTACAATGAGCAGTTCTTC	CASSDTGGAYNEQFF
TRBV6-5	TRBD1	TRBJ1-2	-	TGTGCCAGCAGTTACGCTCAGGGGGCCAGGGATGGCTACACCTTC	CASSYAQGARDGYTF
TRBV5-1	-	TRBJ1-1	-	TGCGCCAGCAGCTTGGGACTTCAGGGTTCGAACACTGAAGCTTTCTTT	CASSLGLQGSNTEAFF
TRBV20-1	TRBD2	TRBJ2-7	few	TGCAGTGCTAGTCGGGGGGGGAACTACGAGCAGTACTTC	CSASRGGNYEQYF
TRBV5-1	TRBD2	TRBJ2-1	-	TGCGCCAGCAGCAGGGGACTAGCGGGGGGGCCAGGCTACAATGAGCAGTTCTTC	CASSRGLAGGPGYNEQFF
TRBV5-1	-	TRBJ2-2	-	TGCGCCAGCAGCTTGGAAGAGGCGACTGACGGGACCGGGGAGCTGTTTTTT	CASSLEEATDGTGELFF
TRBV25-1	-	TRBJ2-7	-	TGTGCCAGCAGTCCCTCCCTGACAAGGCGCTACGAGCAGTACTTC	CASSPSLTRRYEQYF